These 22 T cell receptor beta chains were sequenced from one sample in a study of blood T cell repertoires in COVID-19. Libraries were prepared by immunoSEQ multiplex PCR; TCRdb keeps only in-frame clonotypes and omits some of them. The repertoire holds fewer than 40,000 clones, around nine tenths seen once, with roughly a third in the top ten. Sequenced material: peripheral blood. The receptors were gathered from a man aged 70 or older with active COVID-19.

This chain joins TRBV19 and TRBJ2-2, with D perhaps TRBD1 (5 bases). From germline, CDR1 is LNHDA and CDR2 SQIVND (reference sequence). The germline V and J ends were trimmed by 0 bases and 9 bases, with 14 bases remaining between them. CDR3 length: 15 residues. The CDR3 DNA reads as TGTGCCAGTAGTATAGATCGTTCGCAGGGAAGGGAGCTGTTTTTT. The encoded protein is CASSIDRSQGRELFF.

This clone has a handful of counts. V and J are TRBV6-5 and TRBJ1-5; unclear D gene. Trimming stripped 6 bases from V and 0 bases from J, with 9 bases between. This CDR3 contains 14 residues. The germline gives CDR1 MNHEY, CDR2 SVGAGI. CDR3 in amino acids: CASSPEYSNQPQHF. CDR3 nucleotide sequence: TGTGCCAGCAGCCCCGAGTATAGCAATCAGCCCCAGCATTTT.

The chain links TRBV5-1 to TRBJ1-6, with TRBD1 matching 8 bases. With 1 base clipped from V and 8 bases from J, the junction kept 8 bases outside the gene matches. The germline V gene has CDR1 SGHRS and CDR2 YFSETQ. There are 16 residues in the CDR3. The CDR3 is CASSLHRSGGDSPLHF. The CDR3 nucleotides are TGCGCCAGCAGCTTGCACCGTTCAGGGGGCGATTCACCCCTCCACTTT.

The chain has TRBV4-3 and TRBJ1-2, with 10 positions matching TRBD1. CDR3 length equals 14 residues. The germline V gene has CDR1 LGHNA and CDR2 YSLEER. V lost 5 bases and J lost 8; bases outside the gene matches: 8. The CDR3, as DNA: TGCGCCAGCAGCAGGCGACAGGGGGCGCAGGGCTACACCTTC. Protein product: CASSRRQGAQGYTF.

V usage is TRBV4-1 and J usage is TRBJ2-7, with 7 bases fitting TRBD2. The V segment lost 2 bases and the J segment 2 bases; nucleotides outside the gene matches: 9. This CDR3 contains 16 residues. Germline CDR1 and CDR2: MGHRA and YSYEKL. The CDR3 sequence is CASSQPASGSPYEQYF. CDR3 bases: TGCGCCAGCAGCCAACCGGCTAGCGGCTCCCCCTACGAGCAGTACTTC.

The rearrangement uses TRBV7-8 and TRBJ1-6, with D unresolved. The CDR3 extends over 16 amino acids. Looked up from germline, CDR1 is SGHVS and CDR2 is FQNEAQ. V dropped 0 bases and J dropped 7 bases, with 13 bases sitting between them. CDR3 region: CASSLATSRGNSPLHF. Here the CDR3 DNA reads TGTGCCAGCAGCTTAGCAACATCCCGAGGGAATTCACCCCTCCACTTT.

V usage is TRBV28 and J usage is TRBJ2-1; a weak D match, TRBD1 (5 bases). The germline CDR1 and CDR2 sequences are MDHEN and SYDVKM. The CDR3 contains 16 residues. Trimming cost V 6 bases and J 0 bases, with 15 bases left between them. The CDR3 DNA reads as TGTGCCAGCAGCCACGCCAGGGCGGTCTCCTACAATGAGCAGTTCTTC. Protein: CASSHARAVSYNEQFF. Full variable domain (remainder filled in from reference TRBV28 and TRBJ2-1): DVKVTQSSRYLVKRTGEKVFLECVQDMDHENMFWYRQDPGLGLRLIYFSYDVKMKEKGDIPEGYSVSREKKERFSLILESASTNQTSMYLCASSHARAVSYNEQFFGPGTRLTVL.

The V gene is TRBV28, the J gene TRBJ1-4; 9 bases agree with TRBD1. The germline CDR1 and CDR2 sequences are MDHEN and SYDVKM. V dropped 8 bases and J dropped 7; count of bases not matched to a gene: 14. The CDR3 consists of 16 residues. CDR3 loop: CASSQTTGGLSEKLFF. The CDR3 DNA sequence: TGTGCCAGCTCGCAAACGACAGGGGGATTGAGTGAAAAACTGTTTTTT.

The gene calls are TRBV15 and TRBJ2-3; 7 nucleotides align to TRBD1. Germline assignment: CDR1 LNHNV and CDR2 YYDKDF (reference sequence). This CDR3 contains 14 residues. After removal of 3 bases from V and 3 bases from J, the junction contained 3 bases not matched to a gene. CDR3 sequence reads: CATSSVTGTDTQYF. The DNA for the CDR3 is TGTGCCACCAGCAGTGTGACAGGGACAGATACGCAGTATTTT.

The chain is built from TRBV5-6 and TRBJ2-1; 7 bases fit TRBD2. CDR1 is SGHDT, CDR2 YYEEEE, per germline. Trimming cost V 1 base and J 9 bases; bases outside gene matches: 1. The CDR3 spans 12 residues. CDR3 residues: CASSLSGGEQFF. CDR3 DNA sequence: TGTGCCAGCAGCTTGTCGGGAGGTGAGCAGTTCTTC.

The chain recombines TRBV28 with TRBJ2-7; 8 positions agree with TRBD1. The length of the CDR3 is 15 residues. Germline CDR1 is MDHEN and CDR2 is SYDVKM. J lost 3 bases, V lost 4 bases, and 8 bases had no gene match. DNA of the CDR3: TGTGCCAGCAGTTCCCCAGGGGGCCTAAACTACGAGCAGTACTTC. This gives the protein CASSSPGGLNYEQYF.

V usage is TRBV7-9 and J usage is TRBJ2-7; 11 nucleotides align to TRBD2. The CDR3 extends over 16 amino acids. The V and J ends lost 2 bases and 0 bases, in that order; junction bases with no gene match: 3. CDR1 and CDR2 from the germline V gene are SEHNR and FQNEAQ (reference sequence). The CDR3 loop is CASSLSTSGSSYEQYF. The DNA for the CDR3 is TGTGCCAGCAGCTTATCTACTAGCGGGAGCTCCTACGAGCAGTACTTC. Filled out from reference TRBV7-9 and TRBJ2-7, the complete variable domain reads DTGVSQNPRHKITKRGQNVTFRCDPISEHNRLYWYRQTLGQGPEFLTYFQNEAQLEKSRLLSDRFSAERPKGSFSTLEIQRTEQGDSAMYLCASSLSTSGSSYEQYFGPGTRLTVT.

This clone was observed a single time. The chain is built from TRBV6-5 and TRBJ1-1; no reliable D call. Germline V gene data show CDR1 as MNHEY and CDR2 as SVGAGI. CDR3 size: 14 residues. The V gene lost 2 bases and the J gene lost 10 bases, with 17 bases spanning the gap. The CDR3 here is CASSYGRSQRGAFF. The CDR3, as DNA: TGTGCCAGCAGTTACGGACGGAGCCAACGGGGAGCTTTCTTT.

The CDR3, as DNA: TGTGCCTGGAGGCTAAGTGGGGGCGACAGCGGGGAGCTGTTTTTT. Protein: CAWRLSGGDSGELFF. The chain is built from TRBV30 and TRBJ2-2; tentative D call: TRBD1 (6 bases). With 3 bases removed from V and 7 bases from J, the gap between germline ends came to 18 bases. Germline V lookup: CDR1 GTSNPN, CDR2 SVGIG (reference sequence). The CDR3 is made up of 15 amino acids.

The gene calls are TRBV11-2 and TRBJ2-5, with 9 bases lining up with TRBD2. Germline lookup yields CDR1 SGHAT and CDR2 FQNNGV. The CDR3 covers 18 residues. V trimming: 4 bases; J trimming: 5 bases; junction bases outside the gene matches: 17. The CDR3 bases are TGTGCCAGCAGCTCCCCCCTATCTAGCGGGGCGGTCGCCGAGACCCAGTACTTC. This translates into CASSSPLSSGAVAETQYF.

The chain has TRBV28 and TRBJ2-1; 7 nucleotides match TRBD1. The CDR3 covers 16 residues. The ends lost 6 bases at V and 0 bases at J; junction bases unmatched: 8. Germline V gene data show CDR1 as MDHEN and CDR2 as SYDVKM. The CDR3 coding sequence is TGTGCCAGCAGGATCCTCAGGGGGAGCTCCTACAATGAGCAGTTCTTC. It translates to CASRILRGSSYNEQFF.

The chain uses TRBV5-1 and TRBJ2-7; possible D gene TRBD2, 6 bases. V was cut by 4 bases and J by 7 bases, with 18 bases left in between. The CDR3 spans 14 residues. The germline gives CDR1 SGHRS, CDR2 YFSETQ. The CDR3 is CASSLDRVGREQYF. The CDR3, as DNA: TGCGCCAGCAGCCTGGATCGAGTTGGGAGGGAGCAGTACTTC.

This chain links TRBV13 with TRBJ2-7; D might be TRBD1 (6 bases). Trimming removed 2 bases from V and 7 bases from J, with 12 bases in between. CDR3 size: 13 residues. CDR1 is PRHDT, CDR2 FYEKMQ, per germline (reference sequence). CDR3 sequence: CASSLNRAEEQYF. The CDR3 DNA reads TGTGCCAGCAGCTTAAACAGGGCTGAAGAGCAGTACTTC.

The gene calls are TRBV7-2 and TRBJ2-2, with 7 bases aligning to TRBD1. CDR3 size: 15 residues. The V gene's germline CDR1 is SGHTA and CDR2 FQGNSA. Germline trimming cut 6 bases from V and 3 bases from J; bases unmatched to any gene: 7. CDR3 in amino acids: CASRRGGTDTGELFF. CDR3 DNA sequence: TGTGCCAGCAGGCGAGGGGGCACGGACACCGGGGAGCTGTTTTTT.

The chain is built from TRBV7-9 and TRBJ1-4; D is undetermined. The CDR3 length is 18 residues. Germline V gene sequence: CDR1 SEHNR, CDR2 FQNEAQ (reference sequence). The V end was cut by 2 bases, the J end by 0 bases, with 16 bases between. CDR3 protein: CASSLLYDFFATNEKLFF. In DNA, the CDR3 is TGTGCCAGCAGCTTACTCTACGACTTCTTTGCAACTAATGAAAAACTGTTTTTT.

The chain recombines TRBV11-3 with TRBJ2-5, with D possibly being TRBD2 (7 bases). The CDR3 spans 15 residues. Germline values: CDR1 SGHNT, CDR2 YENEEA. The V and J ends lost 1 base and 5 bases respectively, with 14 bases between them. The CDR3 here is CASSLGRGRRETQYF. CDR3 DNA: TGTGCCAGCAGCTTAGGGCGGGGGCGGAGGGAGACCCAGTACTTC.

The CDR3 reads CASSQQVIQHGELFF. DNA for the CDR3: TGTGCCAGCAGCCAACAGGTTATTCAACACGGGGAGCTGTTTTTT. The chain is built from TRBV14 and TRBJ2-2; no reliable D call. CDR1 and CDR2 (germline): SGHDN, FVKESK. V lost 2 bases, J lost 7 bases, and 14 bases lay in between. The CDR3 has 15 residues.